This T cell receptor (beta chain) emerged from a study of blood T cell repertoires in COVID-19. Across the study: COVID-19 samples, acute and convalescent, were from the United States, Italy and Spain.

TCRdb's copy holds only in-frame clones and misses some; the assay was immunoSEQ multiplex PCR. The profile shows 170,000 or so clones, 80% to 85% of them singletons. A Seattle source enrolled patients during active infection and followed them longitudinally. Germline CDR1 is SQVTM and CDR2 is ANQGSEA. Deletions cut 7 bases from V and 3 bases from J, with 16 bases between. The CDR3 extends over 13 amino acids. The chain uses TRBV29-1 and TRBJ2-7; D is perhaps TRBD2 (5 bases). The TCR originated in a woman aged 70-85 years with COVID-19, enrolled during active disease. Sequences were obtained from peripheral blood. The CDR3 DNA reads TGCAGCGCCGGGAATGGTTATCTCTACGAGCAGTACTTC. Residues: CSAGNGYLYEQYF.